This is a list of T cell receptor beta chains from one sample in a study of cytomegalovirus exposure and HLA in healthy donors. The repertoire was sequenced with immunoSEQ multiplex PCR; TCRdb's copy has only in-frame clones and lacks some. Of 150,000 or so clones listed, 83% are singletons. The specimen was PBMCs. The receptors were sampled from a man aged 50 to 60 in good health and CMV-seropositive. The CDR3 runs from the conserved cysteine through the conserved F or W. D genes are given only for firm matches. Clone size appears in some rows only: once, few, many, or a class for an expanded clone.

>NA|TRBV5-1|TRBJ2-1|TRBD2
TGCGCCAGCAGCTCGGGGGGAAGCTCCTACAATGAGCAGTTCTTC
CASSSGGSSYNEQFF
>once|TRBV6-1|TRBJ2-7|TRBD2
TGTGCCAGCAGTGACACCTGGACTAGCGGGGGACGATACGAGCAGTACTTC
CASSDTWTSGGRYEQYF
>NA|TRBV9|TRBJ1-3|NA
TGTGCCAGCAGCGTAGCTGGTGTCGAGAGGGGAAACACCATATATTTT
CASSVAGVERGNTIYF
>NA|TRBV6-5|TRBJ1-1|NA
TGTGCCAGCAGTTCCCCATCCACTGAAGCTTTCTTT
CASSSPSTEAFF
>NA|TRBV25-1|TRBJ1-5|TRBD1
TGTGCCAGCAGTCAAACAGGGGTGAATCAGCCCCAGCATTTT
CASSQTGVNQPQHF
>once|TRBV18|TRBJ2-7|NA
TGTGCCAGCTCACCGACGTCTAGCTACGAGCAGTACTTC
CASSPTSSYEQYF
>NA|TRBV28|TRBJ1-5|TRBD1
TGTGCCAGCAGGGGGACAGGGAGTAGCAATCAGCCCCAGCATTTT
CASRGTGSSNQPQHF
>NA|TRBV2|TRBJ2-2|NA
TGTGCCAGCAGTGTTGGCCAGGGGAACACCGGGGAGCTGTTTTTT
CASSVGQGNTGELFF
>NA|TRBV9|TRBJ2-7|TRBD1
TGTGCCAGCAGCGCACCTCTACTTACCGGGACAGAGAACTACGAGCAGTACTTC
CASSAPLLTGTENYEQYF
>NA|TRBV5-1|TRBJ2-1|TRBD1
TGCGCCAGCAGCCCGGCCGGGACAGGAATGGGATCTGAGCAGTTCTTC
CASSPAGTGMGSEQFF
>NA|TRBV9|TRBJ2-1|TRBD1
TGTGCCAGCGACAGGGGGCATGATGAGCAGTTCTTC
CASDRGHDEQFF
>NA|TRBV25-1|TRBJ1-2|NA
TGTGCCAGCAGTGTGGCGGGCCGTGGCTACACCTTC
CASSVAGRGYTF
>NA|TRBV5-1|TRBJ2-7|TRBD2
TGCGCCAGCAGCCCTAGCGGGAGTGGGTACGAGCAGTACTTC
CASSPSGSGYEQYF
>NA|TRBV13|TRBJ1-2|TRBD1
TGTGCCAGCAGCCGCCTCGGACAGGGTGAGGAGGGCTACACCTTC
CASSRLGQGEEGYTF
>once|TRBV19|TRBJ2-2|TRBD1
TGTGCCAGTAGTATAAACAGGGGGCAGGCGGGCACCGGGGAGCTGTTTTTT
CASSINRGQAGTGELFF